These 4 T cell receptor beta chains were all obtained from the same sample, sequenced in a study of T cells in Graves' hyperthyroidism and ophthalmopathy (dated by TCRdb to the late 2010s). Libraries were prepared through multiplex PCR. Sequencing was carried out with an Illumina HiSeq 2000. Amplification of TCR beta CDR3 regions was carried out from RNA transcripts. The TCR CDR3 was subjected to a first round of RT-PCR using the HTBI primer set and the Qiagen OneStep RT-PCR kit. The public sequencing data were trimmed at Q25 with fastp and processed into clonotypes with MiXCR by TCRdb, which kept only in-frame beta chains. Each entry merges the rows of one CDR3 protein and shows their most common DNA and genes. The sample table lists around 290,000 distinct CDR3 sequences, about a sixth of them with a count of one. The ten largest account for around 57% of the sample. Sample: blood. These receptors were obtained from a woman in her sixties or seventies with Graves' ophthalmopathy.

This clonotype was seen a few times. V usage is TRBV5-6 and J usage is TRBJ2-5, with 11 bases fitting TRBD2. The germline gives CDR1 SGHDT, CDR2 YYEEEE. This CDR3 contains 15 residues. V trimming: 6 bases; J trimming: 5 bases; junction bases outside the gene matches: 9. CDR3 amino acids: CASNFSGGAWETQYF. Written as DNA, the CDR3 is TGTGCCAGCAACTTTAGCGGGGGGGCATGGGAGACCCAGTACTTC.

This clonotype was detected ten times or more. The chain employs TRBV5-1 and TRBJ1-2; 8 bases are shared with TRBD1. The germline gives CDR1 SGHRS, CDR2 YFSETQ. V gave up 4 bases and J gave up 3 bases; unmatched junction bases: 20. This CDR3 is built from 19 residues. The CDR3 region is CASSHTGTGAIGVHYGYTF. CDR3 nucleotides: TGCGCCAGCAGCCATACCGGGACAGGAGCAATTGGGGTTCACTATGGCTACACCTTC. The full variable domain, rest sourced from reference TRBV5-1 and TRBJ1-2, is KAGVTQTPRYLIKTRGQQVTLSCSPISGHRSVSWYQQTPGQGLQFLFEYFSETQRNKGNFPGRFSGRQFSNSRSEMNVSTLELGDSALYLCASSHTGTGAIGVHYGYTFGSGTRLTVV.

CDR3 loop: CASSQWTDINEKLFF. Written as DNA, the CDR3 is TGCGCCAGCAGCCAGTGGACAGACATCAATGAAAAACTGTTTTTT. This chain joins TRBV4-3 and TRBJ1-4; a possible D gene is TRBD1 (6 bases). CDR1 is LGHNA, CDR2 YSLEER, per germline. V lost 3 bases and J 5 bases, leaving 13 bases between the germline ends. The CDR3 is made up of 15 amino acids.

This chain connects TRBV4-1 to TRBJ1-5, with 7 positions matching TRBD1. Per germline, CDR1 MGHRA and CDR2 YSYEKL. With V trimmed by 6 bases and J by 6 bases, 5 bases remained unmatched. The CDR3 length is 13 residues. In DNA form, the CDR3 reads TGCGCCAGCAGGAAGGGGGCCGGTCAGCCCCAGCATTTT. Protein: CASRKGAGQPQHF.